The present T cell receptor beta chain was sequenced within a study of OX40 agonist ivuxolimab in advanced cancers. Clones were sequenced by immunoSEQ multiplex PCR, and TCRdb holds only the in-frame ones, with some missing. Among 30,000 to 40,000 clones listed, 80% to 90% were seen once. Worth noting for this clone: Antigen: not known.

Germline V gene data show CDR1 as MDHEN and CDR2 as SYDVKM. With V trimmed by 10 bases and J by 5 bases, 4 bases remained unmatched. The CDR3 consists of 12 residues. Regarding the study as a whole: Some nonresponders likewise displayed low normalized T-cell clonal expansion.

This clonotype was obtained from an adult with an advanced solid tumor such as melanoma, head and neck, liver or kidney cancer. The starting material was CD4+ or CD8+ T cells sorted from blood, obtained in a trial of the OX40 agonist ivuxolimab. The chain uses TRBV28 and TRBJ2-7; 11 bases match TRBD1. The CDR3 DNA follows: TGTGCCACCGGGACAGGGGGTGACGAGCAGTACTTC. Translating gives CATGTGGDEQYF. Full variable domain (remainder filled in from reference TRBV28 and TRBJ2-7): DVKVTQSSRYLVKRTGEKVFLECVQDMDHENMFWYRQDPGLGLRLIYFSYDVKMKEKGDIPEGYSVSREKKERFSLILESASTNQTSMYLCATGTGGDEQYFGPGTRLTVT.